The clone carrying this TCR beta chain has more than one count but fewer than ten. Its target is unknown. These data are taken from a study of cytomegalovirus exposure and HLA in healthy donors. Study as a whole: Genotyping showed around 81% of roughly 400 donors falling in the Caucasian-associated ancestry cluster.

Germline CDR1 and CDR2: SGHDN and FVKESK. This CDR3 has 13 amino acids. The study ran its PCR with 60 Vbeta and 13 Jbeta primers. This table comes from immunoSEQ multiplex PCR, and its TCRdb copy is limited to in-frame clones, with some not included. This table has over 150,000 clones, around 68% appearing once. Study conclusions and caveats: The analysis excluded some indistinguishable V segments, including TRBV6-2 and TRBV6-3.

The specimen sequenced was PBMCs. This chain connects TRBV14 to TRBJ1-1, with D uncertain. The receptor's source is a man aged 50-59 years in good health and CMV-seronegative. The CDR3 loop is CADREAGNTEAFF. Here the CDR3 DNA reads TGTGCTGATCGGGAGGCAGGGAACACTGAAGCTTTCTTT. Full variable domain (rest looked up from reference TRBV14 and TRBJ1-1): EAGVTQFPSHSVIEKGQTVTLRCDPISGHDNLYWYRRVMGKEIKFLLHFVKESKQDESGMPNNRFLAERTGGTYSTLKVQPAELEDSGVYFCADREAGNTEAFFGQGTRLTVV.